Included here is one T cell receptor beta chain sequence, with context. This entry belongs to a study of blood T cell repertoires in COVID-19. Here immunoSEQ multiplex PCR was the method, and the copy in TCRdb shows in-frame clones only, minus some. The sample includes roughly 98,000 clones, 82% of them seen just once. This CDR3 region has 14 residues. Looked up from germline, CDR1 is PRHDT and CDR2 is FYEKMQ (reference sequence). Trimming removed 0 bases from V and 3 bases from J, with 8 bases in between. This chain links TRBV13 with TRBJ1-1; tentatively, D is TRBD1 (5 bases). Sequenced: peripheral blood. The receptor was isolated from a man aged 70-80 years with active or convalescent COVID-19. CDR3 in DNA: TGTGCCAGCAGCTTAGGACAGGCTTACACTGAAGCTTTCTTT. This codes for CASSLGQAYTEAFF.